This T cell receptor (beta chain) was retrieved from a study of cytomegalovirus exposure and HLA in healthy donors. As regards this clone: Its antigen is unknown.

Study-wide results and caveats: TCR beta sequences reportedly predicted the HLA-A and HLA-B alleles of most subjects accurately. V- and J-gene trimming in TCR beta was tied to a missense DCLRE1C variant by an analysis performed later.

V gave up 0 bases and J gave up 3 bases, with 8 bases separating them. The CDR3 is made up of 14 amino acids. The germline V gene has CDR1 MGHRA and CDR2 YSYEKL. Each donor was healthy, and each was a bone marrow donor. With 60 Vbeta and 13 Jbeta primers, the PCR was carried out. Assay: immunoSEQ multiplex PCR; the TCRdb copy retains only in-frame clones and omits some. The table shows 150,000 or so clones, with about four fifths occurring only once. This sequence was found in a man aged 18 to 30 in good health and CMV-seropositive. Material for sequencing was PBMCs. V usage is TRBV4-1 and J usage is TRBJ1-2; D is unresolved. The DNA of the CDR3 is TGCGCCAGCAGCCAAGATAACAGCTACTATGGCTACACCTTC. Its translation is CASSQDNSYYGYTF.